This T cell receptor (beta chain) was observed in a study of blood T cell repertoires in COVID-19. Measured with immunoSEQ multiplex PCR; TCRdb has only the in-frame clones, and not every one. Seen here are under 85,000 clones, 89% observed once, and the top ten hold approximately 12%. V gave up 0 bases and J gave up 5 bases, with 16 bases separating them. The CDR3 is 16 amino acids. Germline V gene data show CDR1 as LGHNA and CDR2 as YSLEER. V and J are TRBV4-3 and TRBJ1-1; weak D call: TRBD1 (5 bases). The material sequenced was peripheral blood. The TCR was taken from a man between 70 and 80 years old with active or convalescent COVID-19. The CDR3 protein is CASSQDSQGGATEAFF. CDR3 nucleotide sequence: TGCGCCAGCAGCCAAGACAGTCAGGGAGGTGCGACTGAAGCTTTCTTT.